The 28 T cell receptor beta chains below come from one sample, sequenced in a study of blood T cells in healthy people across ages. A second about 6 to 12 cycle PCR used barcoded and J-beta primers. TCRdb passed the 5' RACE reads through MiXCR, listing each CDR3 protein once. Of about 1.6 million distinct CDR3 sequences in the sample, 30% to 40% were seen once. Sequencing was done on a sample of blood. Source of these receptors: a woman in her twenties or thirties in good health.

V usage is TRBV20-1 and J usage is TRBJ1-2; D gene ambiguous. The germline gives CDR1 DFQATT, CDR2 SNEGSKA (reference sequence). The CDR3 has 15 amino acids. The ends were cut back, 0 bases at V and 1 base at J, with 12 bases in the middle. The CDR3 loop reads CSARDLLSGNYGYTF. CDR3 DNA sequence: TGCAGTGCTAGAGATCTTCTCAGCGGTAACTATGGCTACACCTTC.

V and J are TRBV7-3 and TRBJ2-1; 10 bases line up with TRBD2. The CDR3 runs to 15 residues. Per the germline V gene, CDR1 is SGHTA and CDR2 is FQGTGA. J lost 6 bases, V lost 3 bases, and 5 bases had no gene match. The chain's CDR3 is CASSFQRGGRNEQFF. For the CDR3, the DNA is TGTGCCAGCAGCTTTCAGCGGGGGGGCCGCAATGAGCAGTTCTTC.

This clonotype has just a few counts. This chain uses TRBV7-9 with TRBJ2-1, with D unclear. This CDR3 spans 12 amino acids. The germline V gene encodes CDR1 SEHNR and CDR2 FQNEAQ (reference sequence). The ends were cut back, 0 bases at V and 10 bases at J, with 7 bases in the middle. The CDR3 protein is CASSLATEEQFF. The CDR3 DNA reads TGTGCCAGCAGCTTAGCAACAGAAGAGCAGTTCTTC. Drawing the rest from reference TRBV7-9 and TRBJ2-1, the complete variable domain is DTGVSQNPRHKITKRGQNVTFRCDPISEHNRLYWYRQTLGQGPEFLTYFQNEAQLEKSRLLSDRFSAERPKGSFSTLEIQRTEQGDSAMYLCASSLATEEQFFGPGTRLTVL.

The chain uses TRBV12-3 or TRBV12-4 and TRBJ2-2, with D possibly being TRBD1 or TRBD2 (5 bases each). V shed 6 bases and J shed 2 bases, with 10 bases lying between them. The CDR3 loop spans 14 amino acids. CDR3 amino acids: CASRGPTNTGELFF. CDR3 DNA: TGTGCCAGCAGGGGACCGACAAACACCGGGGAGCTGTTTTTT.

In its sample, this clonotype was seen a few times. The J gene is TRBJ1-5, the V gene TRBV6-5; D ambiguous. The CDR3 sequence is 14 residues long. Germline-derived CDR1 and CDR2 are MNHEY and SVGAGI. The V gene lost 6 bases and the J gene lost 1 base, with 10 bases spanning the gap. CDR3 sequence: CASSHLGSNQPQHF. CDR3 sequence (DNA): TGTGCCAGCAGCCACCTCGGGAGCAATCAGCCCCAGCATTTT.

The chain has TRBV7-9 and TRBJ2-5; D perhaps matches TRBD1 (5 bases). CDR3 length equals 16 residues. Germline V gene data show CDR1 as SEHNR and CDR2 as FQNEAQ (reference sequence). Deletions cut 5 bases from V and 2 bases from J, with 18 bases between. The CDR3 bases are TGTGCCAGCAGCCCACGCTGGGGCAGTCAACAAGAGACCCAGTACTTC. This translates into CASSPRWGSQQETQYF.

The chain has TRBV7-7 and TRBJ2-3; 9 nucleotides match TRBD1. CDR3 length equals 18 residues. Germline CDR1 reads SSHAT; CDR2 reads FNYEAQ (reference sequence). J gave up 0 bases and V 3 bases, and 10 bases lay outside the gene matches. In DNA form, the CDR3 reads TGTGCCAGCAGCTTCTCCTTCGGGACAGGGTCTAGCACAGATACGCAGTATTTT. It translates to CASSFSFGTGSSTDTQYF.

This CDR3 is CASSPSHAGTAYEQYF. As DNA, the CDR3 is TGTGCCAGCAGCCCCTCTCACGCCGGGACAGCCTACGAGCAGTACTTC. V and J are TRBV7-6 and TRBJ2-7; 7 bases are shared with TRBD1. Trimming took 5 bases from V and 2 from J; bases not matched to a gene: 12. The CDR3 length is 16 residues. Germline-derived CDR1 and CDR2 are SGHVS and FNYEAQ.

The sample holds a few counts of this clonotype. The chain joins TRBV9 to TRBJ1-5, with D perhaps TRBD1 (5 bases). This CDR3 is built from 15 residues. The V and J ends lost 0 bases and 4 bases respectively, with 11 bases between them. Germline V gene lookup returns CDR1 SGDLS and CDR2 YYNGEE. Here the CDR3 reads CASSVEGTDNQPQHF. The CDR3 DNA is TGTGCCAGCAGCGTAGAAGGGACCGATAATCAGCCCCAGCATTTT.

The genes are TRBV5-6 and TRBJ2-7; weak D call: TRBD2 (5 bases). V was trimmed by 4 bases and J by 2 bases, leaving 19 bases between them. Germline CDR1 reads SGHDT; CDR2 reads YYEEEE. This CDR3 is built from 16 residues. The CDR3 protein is CASSLRGQVPTYEQYF. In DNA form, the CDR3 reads TGTGCCAGCAGCCTCCGAGGGCAGGTCCCGACCTACGAGCAGTACTTC. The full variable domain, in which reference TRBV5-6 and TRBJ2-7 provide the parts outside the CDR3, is DAGVTQSPTHLIKTRGQQVTLRCSPKSGHDTVSWYQQALGQGPQFIFQYYEEEERQRGNFPDRFSGHQFPNYSSELNVNALLLGDSALYLCASSLRGQVPTYEQYFGPGTRLTVT.

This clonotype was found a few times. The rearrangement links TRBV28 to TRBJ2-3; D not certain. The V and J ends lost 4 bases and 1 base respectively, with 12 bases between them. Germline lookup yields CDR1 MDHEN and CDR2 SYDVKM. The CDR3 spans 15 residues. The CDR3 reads CASSYLADGTDTQYF. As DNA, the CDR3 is TGTGCCAGCAGTTATCTTGCGGACGGCACAGATACGCAGTATTTT.

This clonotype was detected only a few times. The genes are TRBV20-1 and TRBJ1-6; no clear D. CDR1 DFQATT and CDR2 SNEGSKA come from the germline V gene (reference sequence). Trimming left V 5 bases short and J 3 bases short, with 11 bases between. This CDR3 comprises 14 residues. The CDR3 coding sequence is TGCAGTGCTCTGGACGGTTTCTATAATTCACCCCTCCACTTT. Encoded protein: CSALDGFYNSPLHF.

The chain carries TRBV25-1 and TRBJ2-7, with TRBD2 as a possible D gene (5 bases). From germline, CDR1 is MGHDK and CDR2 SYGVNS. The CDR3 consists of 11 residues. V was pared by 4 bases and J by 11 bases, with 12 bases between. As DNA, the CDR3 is TGTGCCAGCAGTGGATTCGGGGAAAAGTACTTC. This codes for CASSGFGEKYF.

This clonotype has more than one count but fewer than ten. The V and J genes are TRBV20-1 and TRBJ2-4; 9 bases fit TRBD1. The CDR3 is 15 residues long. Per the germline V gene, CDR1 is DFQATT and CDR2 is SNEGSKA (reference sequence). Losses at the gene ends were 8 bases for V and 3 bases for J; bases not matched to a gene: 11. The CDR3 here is CSLEGQGFGKNIQYF. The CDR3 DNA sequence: TGCAGTTTAGAGGGACAGGGTTTCGGCAAAAACATTCAGTACTTC.

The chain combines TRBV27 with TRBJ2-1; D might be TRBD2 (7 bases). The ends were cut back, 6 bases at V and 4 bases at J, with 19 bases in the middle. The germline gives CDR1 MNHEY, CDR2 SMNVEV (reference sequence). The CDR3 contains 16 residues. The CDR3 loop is CASSSGGGGLYNEQFF. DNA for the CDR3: TGTGCCAGCAGCTCGGGGGGCGGGGGTCTGTACAATGAGCAGTTCTTC.

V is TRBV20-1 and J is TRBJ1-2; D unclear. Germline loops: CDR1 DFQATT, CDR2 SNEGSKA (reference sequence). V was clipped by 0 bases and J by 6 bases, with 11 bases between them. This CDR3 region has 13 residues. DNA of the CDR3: TGCAGTGCTAGAGAGGGAACGGCGGATGGCTACACCTTC. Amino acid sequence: CSAREGTADGYTF.

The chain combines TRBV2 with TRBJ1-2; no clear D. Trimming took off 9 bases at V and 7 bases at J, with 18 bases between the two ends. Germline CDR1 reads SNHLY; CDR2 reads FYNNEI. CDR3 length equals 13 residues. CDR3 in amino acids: CARSGMLRGGYTF. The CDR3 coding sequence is TGTGCCAGGTCTGGTATGCTTCGCGGTGGCTACACCTTC.

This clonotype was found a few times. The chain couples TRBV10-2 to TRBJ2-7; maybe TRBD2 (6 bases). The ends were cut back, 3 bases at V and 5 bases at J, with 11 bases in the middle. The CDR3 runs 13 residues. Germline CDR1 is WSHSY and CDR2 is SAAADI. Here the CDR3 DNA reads TGCGCCAGCAGTGAATCTAGCGTCCACGAGCAGTACTTC. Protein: CASSESSVHEQYF.

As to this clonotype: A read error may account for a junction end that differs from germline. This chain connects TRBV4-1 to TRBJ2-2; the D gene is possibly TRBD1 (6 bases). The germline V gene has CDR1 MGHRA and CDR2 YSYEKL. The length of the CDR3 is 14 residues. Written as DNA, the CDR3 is TGCGCCAGCAGCCGACAGGCGAACACCGGGGAGCGGTTTTTT. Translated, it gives CASSRQANTGERFF.

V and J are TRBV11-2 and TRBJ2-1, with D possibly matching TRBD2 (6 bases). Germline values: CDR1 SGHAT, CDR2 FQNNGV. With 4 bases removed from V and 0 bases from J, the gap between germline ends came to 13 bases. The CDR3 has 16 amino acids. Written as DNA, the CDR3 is TGTGCCAGCAGCTCCGATTGGGGGGACTCCTACAATGAGCAGTTCTTC. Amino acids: CASSSDWGDSYNEQFF.

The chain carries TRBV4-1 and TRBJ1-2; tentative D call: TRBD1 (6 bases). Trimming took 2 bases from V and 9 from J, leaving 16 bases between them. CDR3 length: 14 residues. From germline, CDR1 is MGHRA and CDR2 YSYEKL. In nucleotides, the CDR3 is TGCGCCAGCAGCCAACCGACGACAGGCCCAAGCTACACCTTC. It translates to CASSQPTTGPSYTF.

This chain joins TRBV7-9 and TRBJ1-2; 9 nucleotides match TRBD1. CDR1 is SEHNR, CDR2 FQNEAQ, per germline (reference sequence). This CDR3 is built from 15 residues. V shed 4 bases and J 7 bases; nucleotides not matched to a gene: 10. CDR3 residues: CASSSHDRGVGGYTF. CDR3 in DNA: TGTGCCAGCAGCTCCCACGACAGGGGGGTAGGTGGCTACACCTTC. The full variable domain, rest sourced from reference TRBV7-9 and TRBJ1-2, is DTGVSQNPRHKITKRGQNVTFRCDPISEHNRLYWYRQTLGQGPEFLTYFQNEAQLEKSRLLSDRFSAERPKGSFSTLEIQRTEQGDSAMYLCASSSHDRGVGGYTFGSGTRLTVV.

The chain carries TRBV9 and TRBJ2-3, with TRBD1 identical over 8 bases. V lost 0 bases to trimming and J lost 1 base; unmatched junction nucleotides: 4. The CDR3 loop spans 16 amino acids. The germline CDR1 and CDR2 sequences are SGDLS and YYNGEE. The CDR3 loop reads CASSVASGQGTDTQYF. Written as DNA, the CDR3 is TGTGCCAGCAGCGTAGCGTCGGGACAGGGCACAGATACGCAGTATTTT.

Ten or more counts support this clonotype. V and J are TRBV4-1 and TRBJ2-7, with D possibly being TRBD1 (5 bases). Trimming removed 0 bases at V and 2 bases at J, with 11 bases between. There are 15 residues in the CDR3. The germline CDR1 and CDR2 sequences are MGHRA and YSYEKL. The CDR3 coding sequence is TGCGCCAGCAGCCAAGATCCAGGGATGACCTACGAGCAGTACTTC. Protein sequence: CASSQDPGMTYEQYF.

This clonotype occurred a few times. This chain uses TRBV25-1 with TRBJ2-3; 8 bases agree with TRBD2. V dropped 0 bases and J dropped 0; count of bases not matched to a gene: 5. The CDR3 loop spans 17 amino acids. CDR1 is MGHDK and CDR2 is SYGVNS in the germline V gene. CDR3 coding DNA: TGTGCCAGCAGTGAATATTCTAGCGGGTTTAGCACAGATACGCAGTATTTT. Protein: CASSEYSSGFSTDTQYF.

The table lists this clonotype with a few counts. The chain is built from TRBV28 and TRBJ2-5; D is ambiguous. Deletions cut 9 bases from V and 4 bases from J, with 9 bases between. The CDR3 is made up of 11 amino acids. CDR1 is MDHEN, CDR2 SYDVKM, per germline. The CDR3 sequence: CASNYLETQYF. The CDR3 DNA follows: TGTGCCAGTAACTATCTAGAGACCCAGTACTTC.

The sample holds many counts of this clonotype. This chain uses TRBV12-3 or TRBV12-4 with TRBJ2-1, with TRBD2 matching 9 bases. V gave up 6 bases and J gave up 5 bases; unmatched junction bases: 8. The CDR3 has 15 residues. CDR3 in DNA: TGTGCCAGCAGGCTAGCGGGAACTTTTAACAATGAGCAGTTCTTC. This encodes CASRLAGTFNNEQFF.

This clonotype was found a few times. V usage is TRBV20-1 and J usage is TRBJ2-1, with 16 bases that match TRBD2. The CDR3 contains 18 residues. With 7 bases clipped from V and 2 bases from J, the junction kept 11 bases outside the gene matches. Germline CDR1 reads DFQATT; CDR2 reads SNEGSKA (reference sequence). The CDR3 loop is CSVMGLAGGSLTYNEQFF. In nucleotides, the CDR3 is TGCAGTGTTATGGGACTAGCGGGAGGGTCTTTGACCTACAATGAGCAGTTCTTC.